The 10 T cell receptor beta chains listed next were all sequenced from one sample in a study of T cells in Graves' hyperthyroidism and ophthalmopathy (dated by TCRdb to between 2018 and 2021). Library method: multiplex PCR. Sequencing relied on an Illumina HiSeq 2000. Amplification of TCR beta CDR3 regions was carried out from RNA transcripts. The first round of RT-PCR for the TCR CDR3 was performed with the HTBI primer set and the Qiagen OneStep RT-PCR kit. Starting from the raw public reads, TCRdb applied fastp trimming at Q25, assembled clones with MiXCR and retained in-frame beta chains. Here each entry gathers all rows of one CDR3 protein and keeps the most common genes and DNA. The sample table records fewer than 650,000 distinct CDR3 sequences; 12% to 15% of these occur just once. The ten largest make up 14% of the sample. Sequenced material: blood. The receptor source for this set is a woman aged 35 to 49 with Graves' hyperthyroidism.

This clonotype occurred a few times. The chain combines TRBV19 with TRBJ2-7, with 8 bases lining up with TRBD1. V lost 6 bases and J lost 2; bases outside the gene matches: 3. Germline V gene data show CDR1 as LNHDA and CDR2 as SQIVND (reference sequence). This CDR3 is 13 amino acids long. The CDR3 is CASRGQATYEQYF. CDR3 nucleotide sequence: TGTGCCAGTAGGGGACAGGCGACCTACGAGCAGTACTTC.

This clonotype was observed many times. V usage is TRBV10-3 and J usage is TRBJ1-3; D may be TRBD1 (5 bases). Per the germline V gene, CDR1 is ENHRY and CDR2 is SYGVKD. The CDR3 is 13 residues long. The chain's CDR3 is CATRGTAGNTIYF. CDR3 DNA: TGTGCTACACGTGGGACGGCTGGAAACACCATATATTTT.

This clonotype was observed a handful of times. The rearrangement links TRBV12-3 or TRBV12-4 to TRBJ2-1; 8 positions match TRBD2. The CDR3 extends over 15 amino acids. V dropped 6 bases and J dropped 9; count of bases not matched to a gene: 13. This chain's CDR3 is CASRDEEREGREQFF. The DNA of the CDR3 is TGTGCCAGCAGGGACGAGGAACGGGAGGGCCGTGAGCAGTTCTTC.

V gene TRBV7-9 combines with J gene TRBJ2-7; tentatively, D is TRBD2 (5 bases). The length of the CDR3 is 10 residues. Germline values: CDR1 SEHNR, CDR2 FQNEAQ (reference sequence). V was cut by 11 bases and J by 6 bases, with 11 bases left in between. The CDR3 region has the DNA TGTGCCTCCGAGGGAAGCGAGCAGTACTTC. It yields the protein CASEGSEQYF.

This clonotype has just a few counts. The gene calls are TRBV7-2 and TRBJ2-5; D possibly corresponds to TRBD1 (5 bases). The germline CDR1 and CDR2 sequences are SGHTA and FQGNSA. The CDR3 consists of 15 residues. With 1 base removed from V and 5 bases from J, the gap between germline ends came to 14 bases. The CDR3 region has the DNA TGTGCCAGCAGCTTAGAAGGGGCAGTAAGGGAGACCCAGTACTTC. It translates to CASSLEGAVRETQYF.

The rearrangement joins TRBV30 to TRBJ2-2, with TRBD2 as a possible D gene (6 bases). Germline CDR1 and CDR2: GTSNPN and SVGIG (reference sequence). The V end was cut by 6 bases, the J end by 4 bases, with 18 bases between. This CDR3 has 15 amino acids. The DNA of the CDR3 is TGTGCCTGCCCACCCCGGGGGTCTGCCACCGGGGAGCTGTTTTTT. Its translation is CACPPRGSATGELFF. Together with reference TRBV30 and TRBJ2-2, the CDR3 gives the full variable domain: SQTIHQWPATLVQPVGSPLSLECTVEGTSNPNLYWYRQAAGRGLQLLFYSVGIGQISSEVPQNLSASRPQDRQFILSSKKLLLSDSGFYLCACPPRGSATGELFFGEGSRLTVL.

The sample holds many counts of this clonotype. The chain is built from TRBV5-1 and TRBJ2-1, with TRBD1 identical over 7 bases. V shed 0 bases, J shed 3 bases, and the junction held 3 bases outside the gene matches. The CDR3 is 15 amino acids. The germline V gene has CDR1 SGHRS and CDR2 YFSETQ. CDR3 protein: CASSLVQGDYNEQFF. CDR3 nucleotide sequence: TGCGCCAGCAGCTTGGTGCAGGGGGACTACAATGAGCAGTTCTTC. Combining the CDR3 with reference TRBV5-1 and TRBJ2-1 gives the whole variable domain KAGVTQTPRYLIKTRGQQVTLSCSPISGHRSVSWYQQTPGQGLQFLFEYFSETQRNKGNFPGRFSGRQFSNSRSEMNVSTLELGDSALYLCASSLVQGDYNEQFFGPGTRLTVL.

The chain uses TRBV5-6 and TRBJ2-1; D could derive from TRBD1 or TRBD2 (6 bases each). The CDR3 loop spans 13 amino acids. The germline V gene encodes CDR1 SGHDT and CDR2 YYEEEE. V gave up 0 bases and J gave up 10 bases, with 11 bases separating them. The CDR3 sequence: CASSLAGAGEQFF. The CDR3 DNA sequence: TGTGCCAGCAGCTTGGCGGGGGCGGGGGAGCAGTTCTTC.

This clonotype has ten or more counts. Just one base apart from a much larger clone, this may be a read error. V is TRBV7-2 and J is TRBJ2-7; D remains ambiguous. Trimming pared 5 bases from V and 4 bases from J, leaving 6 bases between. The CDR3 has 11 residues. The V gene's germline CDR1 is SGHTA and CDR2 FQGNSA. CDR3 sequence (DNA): TGTGCCAGCAGCCAAAAGTACGAGCAGTACTTC. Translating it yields CASSQKYEQYF.

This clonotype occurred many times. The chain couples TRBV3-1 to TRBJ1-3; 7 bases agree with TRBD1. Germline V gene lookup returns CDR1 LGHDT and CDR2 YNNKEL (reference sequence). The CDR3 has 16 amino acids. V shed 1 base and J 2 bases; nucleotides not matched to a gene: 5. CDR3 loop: CASSQGLGQTGNTIYF. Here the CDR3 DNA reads TGTGCCAGCAGCCAAGGGTTGGGACAGACTGGAAACACCATATATTTT.